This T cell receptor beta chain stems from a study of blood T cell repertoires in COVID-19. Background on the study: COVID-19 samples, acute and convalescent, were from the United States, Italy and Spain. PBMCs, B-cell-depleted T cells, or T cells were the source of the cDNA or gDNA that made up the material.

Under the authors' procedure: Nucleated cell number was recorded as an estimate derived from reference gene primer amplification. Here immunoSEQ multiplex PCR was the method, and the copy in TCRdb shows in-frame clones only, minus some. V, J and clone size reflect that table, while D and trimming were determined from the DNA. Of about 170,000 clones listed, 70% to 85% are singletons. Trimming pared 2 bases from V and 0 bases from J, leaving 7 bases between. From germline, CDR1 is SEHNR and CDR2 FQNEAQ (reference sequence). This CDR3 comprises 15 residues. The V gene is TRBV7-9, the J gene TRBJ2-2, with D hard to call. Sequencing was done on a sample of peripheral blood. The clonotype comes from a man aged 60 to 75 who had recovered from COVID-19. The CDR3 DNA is TGTGCCAGCAGCTTACTTCTTTCGAACACCGGGGAGCTGTTTTTT. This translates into CASSLLLSNTGELFF.